The 18 T cell receptor beta chains listed next were all sequenced from one sample in a study of T cell repertoires in aging, cancer and after chemotherapy. The template was genomic DNA from peripheral blood, not RNA. Rearranged V-D-J TRB sequences were amplified with a mixed TRB-A/B primer pool. Each CDR3 protein is one row after TCRdb ran MiXCR on the multiplex PCR reads. The sample has fewer than 6,500 distinct CDR3 sequences, about a quarter seen once. Sequencing was carried out using blood. The receptors shown here come from a human donor with a solid tumor.

About this clonotype itself: A much larger clone differs from this one at a single base, so this may be a read error. The V gene is TRBV5-6, the J gene TRBJ2-2, with TRBD2 matching 8 bases. V shed 0 bases and J 7 bases; nucleotides not matched to a gene: 5. The CDR3 is made up of 15 amino acids. CDR1 is SGHDT, CDR2 YYEEEE, per germline. The CDR3 protein is CASSLAAGGNGELFF. DNA for the CDR3: TGTGCCAGCAGCTTGGCTGCGGGAGGAAACGGGGAGCTGTTTTTT. The full variable domain, rest sourced from reference TRBV5-6 and TRBJ2-2, is DAGVTQSPTHLIKTRGQQVTLRCSPKSGHDTVSWYQQALGQGPQFIFQYYEEEERQRGNFPDRFSGHQFPNYSSELNVNALLLGDSALYLCASSLAAGGNGELFFGEGSRLTVL.

There are a few counts of this clonotype. The CDR3 reads CASNPDPQSYEQYF. In nucleotides, the CDR3 is TGTGCCAGCAACCCAGACCCCCAAAGCTACGAGCAGTACTTC. The genes are TRBV6-1 and TRBJ2-7; D is unresolved. The CDR3 consists of 14 residues. Trimming cost V 7 bases and J 3 bases, with 16 bases left between them. Germline V gene lookup returns CDR1 MNHNS and CDR2 SASEGT.

Notes on this clonotype: Being one base from a much bigger clone, this may be a read error. The V gene is TRBV6-5, the J gene TRBJ2-7, with D perhaps being TRBD1 or TRBD2 (5 bases each). V lost 5 bases to trimming and J lost 3 bases, with 20 bases between them. This CDR3 region has 16 residues. CDR1 is MNHEY and CDR2 is SVGAGI in the germline V gene. CDR3 sequence reads: CASSSATGAGRYEQYF. The CDR3 DNA sequence: TGTGCCAGCAGTAGCGCAACCGGGGCAGGGCGCTACGAGCAGTACTTC.

This clonotype has just one count. The V call is TRBV4-3, the J call TRBJ2-7; no firm D call. CDR1 is LGHNA, CDR2 YSLEER, per germline. Between the trimmed V and J ends, which lost 1 base and 3 bases, there was a span of 13 bases. CDR3 length: 15 amino acids. The CDR3 is CASSQVAPPVYEQYF. CDR3 nucleotide sequence: TGCGCCAGCAGCCAAGTAGCTCCCCCAGTCTACGAGCAGTACTTC.

The chain employs TRBV5-1 and TRBJ2-4; 11 bases align to TRBD1. V trimming: 4 bases; J trimming: 1 base; junction bases outside the gene matches: 13. In germline, CDR1 is SGHRS, CDR2 YFSETQ. CDR3 length equals 19 residues. CDR3 residues: CASSQTPGQGVGAKNIQYF. CDR3 nucleotides: TGCGCCAGCAGCCAGACACCGGGACAGGGGGTAGGGGCCAAAAACATTCAGTACTTC.

The rearrangement joins TRBV5-1 to TRBJ2-7, with 8 nucleotides matching TRBD1. After removal of 4 bases from V and 1 base from J, the junction contained 13 bases not matched to a gene. The CDR3 covers 17 residues. Germline V CDR1 and CDR2: SGHRS, YFSETQ. Written as DNA, the CDR3 is TGCGCCAGCAGCACCTCCCAGACAGGGGAGGTTTCCTACGAGCAGTACTTC. Translated, it gives CASSTSQTGEVSYEQYF.

The chain has TRBV5-4 and TRBJ2-1; 11 bases map to TRBD2. The CDR3 covers 17 residues. CDR1 is SGHNT, CDR2 YYREEE, per germline (reference sequence). V was clipped by 4 bases and J by 2 bases; unmatched bases: 8. The CDR3 region has the DNA TGTGCCAGCAGCGGAACAGTAGCGGGAGGGACCTACAATGAGCAGTTCTTC. Encoded protein: CASSGTVAGGTYNEQFF.

This clonotype occurred a few times. The J gene is TRBJ2-3, the V gene TRBV14; no clear D. The V and J ends lost 1 base and 8 bases respectively, with 7 bases between them. CDR3 length: 12 residues. Germline V gene lookup returns CDR1 SGHDN and CDR2 FVKESK. The CDR3 coding sequence is TGTGCCAGCAGCCAAGTATTTAGTACGCAGTATTTT. Translation gives CASSQVFSTQYF.

This clonotype was seen a handful of times. The rearrangement joins TRBV12-3 or TRBV12-4 to TRBJ2-5; D might be TRBD1 (6 bases). This CDR3 contains 14 residues. V was clipped by 7 bases and J by 1 base, with 13 bases between them. The CDR3 sequence: CASNSGTLQETQYF. The CDR3 DNA reads TGTGCCAGCAACTCCGGGACACTCCAAGAGACCCAGTACTTC.

Within the sample, this clonotype is medium-sized. The chain couples TRBV18 to TRBJ2-3; D is tentatively TRBD1 or TRBD2 (5 bases each). Trimming removed 6 bases at V and 4 bases at J, with 23 bases between. The CDR3 consists of 17 residues. CDR1 is KGHSH, CDR2 LQKENI, per germline. Here the CDR3 DNA reads TGTGCCAGCTCGCCAACGAACCGGGACCCGAGGTCAGATACGCAGTATTTT. Amino acids: CASSPTNRDPRSDTQYF.

The rearrangement links TRBV5-1 to TRBJ2-5; the D call may be TRBD1 or TRBD2 (6 bases each). The CDR3 runs 16 residues. The V and J ends lost 0 bases and 5 bases respectively, with 17 bases between them. CDR1 and CDR2 (germline): SGHRS, YFSETQ. CDR3 in amino acids: CASSLGGAGTGETQYF. The CDR3 DNA reads as TGCGCCAGCAGCTTGGGGGGGGCCGGCACCGGGGAGACCCAGTACTTC. Filled out from reference TRBV5-1 and TRBJ2-5, the complete variable domain reads KAGVTQTPRYLIKTRGQQVTLSCSPISGHRSVSWYQQTPGQGLQFLFEYFSETQRNKGNFPGRFSGRQFSNSRSEMNVSTLELGDSALYLCASSLGGAGTGETQYFGPGTRLLVL.

This clonotype was picked up a small number of times. The rearrangement uses TRBV5-6 and TRBJ1-3; 9 nucleotides line up with TRBD1. CDR1 is SGHDT, CDR2 YYEEEE, per germline. The CDR3 covers 16 residues. J lost 2 bases, V lost 3 bases, and 6 bases had no gene match. CDR3 amino acids: CASSSPRQGAGNTIYF. The CDR3 bases are TGTGCCAGCAGCTCACCCCGACAGGGGGCTGGAAACACCATATATTTT.

V gene TRBV11-2 combines with J gene TRBJ2-7, with 7 bases identical to TRBD2. With 8 bases clipped from V and 5 bases from J, the junction kept 6 bases outside the gene matches. Germline values: CDR1 SGHAT, CDR2 FQNNGV. The CDR3 extends over 12 amino acids. CDR3 protein: CASAGEVDEQYF. In DNA form, the CDR3 reads TGTGCCAGCGCGGGGGAGGTCGACGAGCAGTACTTC.

Within the sample, this clonotype is medium-sized. V usage is TRBV30 and J usage is TRBJ1-6; a weak D match, TRBD1 (5 bases). CDR1 is GTSNPN and CDR2 is SVGIG in the germline V gene (reference sequence). V lost 3 bases to trimming and J lost 7 bases, with 16 bases between them. The CDR3 spans 15 residues. As DNA, the CDR3 is TGTGCCTGGAGGCTCCCCGGGACGGCGAATTCACCCCTCCACTTT. Its protein product is CAWRLPGTANSPLHF.

V is TRBV6-6 and J is TRBJ2-5, with D perhaps matching TRBD2 (5 bases). The V and J ends lost 9 bases and 4 bases respectively, with 12 bases between them. CDR1 is MNHNY and CDR2 is SVGAGI in the germline V gene (reference sequence). This CDR3 has 12 residues. CDR3 residues: CASYGAGETQYF. The CDR3 nucleotides read TGTGCCAGTTACGGCGCGGGAGAGACCCAGTACTTC.

The chain recombines TRBV10-3 with TRBJ2-1, with 13 nucleotides matching TRBD2. The CDR3 loop spans 15 amino acids. The junction had 8 bases not matched to a gene; V was cut back by 7 bases and J by 8 bases. From germline, CDR1 is ENHRY and CDR2 SYGVKD. The CDR3 loop is CAITPRLAGGHEQFF. The CDR3 DNA reads as TGTGCCATCACGCCGAGACTAGCGGGAGGCCATGAGCAGTTCTTC.

This clonotype is medium-sized (0.01 to 0.1%). This sequence joins TRBV19 and TRBJ2-5; D is perhaps TRBD2 (5 bases). Looked up from germline, CDR1 is LNHDA and CDR2 is SQIVND (reference sequence). CDR3 size: 13 residues. Trimming took 5 bases from V and 2 from J, leaving 9 bases between them. The CDR3 protein is CASSFGLQETQYF. The CDR3, as DNA: TGTGCCAGTAGTTTCGGACTGCAAGAGACCCAGTACTTC.

This clonotype is medium-sized. The CDR3 DNA is TGTGCCAGCAGCTTAGTGGGCGGGAGCAATGAGCAGTTCTTC. It yields the protein CASSLVGGSNEQFF. This chain joins TRBV11-2 and TRBJ2-1; 7 bases match TRBD2. The V gene's germline CDR1 is SGHAT and CDR2 FQNNGV. V shed 1 base and J 6 bases; nucleotides not matched to a gene: 3. This CDR3 has 14 residues.